This paragraph reports one T cell receptor (beta chain). Its antigen remains unidentified. No base-level quality is on record; no much larger clone is a single base apart. The data belong to a study of radiation and T cells in renal cell carcinoma (dated by TCRdb to 2019 to 2021). General notes on the study: The samples were drawn from a clinical trial, where primary renal cell carcinomas were treated with 15 Gy of stereotactic body radiation therapy and then removed by nephrectomy 4 weeks afterward. Across all 53 samples, 3.5 million to 4.5 million unique CDR3 nucleotide sequences encoding over 2.5 million unique CDR3 amino acid sequences were identified. In total, 50 to 60 samples underwent TCR beta sequencing: 25 or so tumors plus 27 peripheral blood samples.

The V and J ends are trimmed by 0 bases and 4 bases, leaving 10 bases between them. CDR1 and CDR2, looked up from the germline V gene, are SGHRS and YFSETQ. Counted from cysteine to phenylalanine, this CDR3 has 15 amino acids. The retained sequence is limited to the CDR3, 45 bases, with the frame set at the first base. What this sample's time point label stands for: blood 2 weeks post-SBRT. The treatment or condition label here, explained by the study, means: 15 Gy SBRT to primary tumor, nephrectomy 4 weeks later. To follow tumor-enriched clonotypes, peripheral blood was collected serially from radiation-treated patients at baseline and again at 2 weeks and 4 weeks after SBRT. Every patient had renal cell carcinoma of clear cell pathology. Genomic DNA for TCR sequencing was prepared using the QIAamp DNA Blood Mini Kit (Qiagen). The analyses included only samples that passed all quality control checks.

TCR beta libraries were generated from genomic DNA with the immunoSEQ kit, following the manufacturer's recommendations. To prepare the libraries, a first multiplex PCR with proprietary primers was run, followed by a second PCR that added unique barcodes, and a bead cleanup was done after each round. A kit-provided positive control reaction and a negative control reaction were included in every sample batch. The final libraries were assessed on an Agilent 4200 TapeStation D1000 ScreenTape, pooled by volume, and quantified by qPCR. An Illumina NextSeq500 fitted with a MidOutput 150-cycle cartridge performed the sequencing, running 156 Read1 cycles and 15 Index1 cycles with the kit's custom primers. The pooled library was loaded at roughly 1 pM with around 20% PhiX control spiked in. The study's processing was this. The vendor-processed data were analyzed in R, and a clonotype was defined as all T cells that share the same CDR3 nucleotide sequence. In the clone abundance analyses, frequencies in each sample were normalized to that sample's 10,000 most abundant clones. Public T cell clones, which averaged fewer than five per sample, were removed prior to analysis. Tumor-enriched clonotypes and baseline blood-enriched clonotypes were defined as those with an abundance difference of at least 32-fold between compartments. A beta-binomial differential abundance model was used to identify clonotypes that expanded or contracted between blood time points. Tumor-blood repertoire similarity was measured with the Baroni-Urbani and Buser coefficient, and groups were compared using two-tailed Wilcoxon tests in R. TCRdb took over this immuneACCESS table, retaining in-frame rearrangements with V and J assigned. Such tables are incomplete; in checked studies, under half of the missing clones stem from an unresolved V gene, and the remainder is unexplained. V and J calls and clone size are those listed in that table; D and trimming were worked out from the DNA. The sample records roughly 150,000 clones, around 90% of which are singletons. The top ten constitute over 10% of the sample.

Points the paper makes about the study in general: Blood repertoire dynamics were not followed beyond 4 weeks after treatment. An increase in top tumor clonotypes in blood was observed from baseline to 2 weeks post-radiation, followed by contraction by 4 weeks, which was taken to suggest transient expansion of tumor-resident clones. With a single-armed trial design, the study had no way to address how radiation dose or scheduling affects the TCR repertoire. No pretreatment tumor biopsies were available, so the baseline intratumoral presence of clonotypes could not be determined.

The receptor was isolated from a woman aged 50 to 65 with renal cell carcinoma. Sequencing used blood, obtained from a patient whose treatment included radiotherapy and nephrectomy. The rearranged segments are TRBV5-1 and TRBJ1-4; the D gene is perhaps TRBD1, on 5 matching bases. Read as DNA, the sequence is TGCGCCAGCAGCTTGGAGGGGACGGTTAATGAAAAACTGTTTTTT. Translated, it reads CASSLEGTVNEKLFF.